This TCR beta chain appears in the sequencing data of a study of control samples from healthy donors and cancer patients. Germline V gene data show CDR1 as LGHNA and CDR2 as YSLEER. The CDR3 covers 13 residues. With 0 bases removed from V and 6 bases from J, the gap between germline ends came to 7 bases. Generated by immunoSEQ multiplex PCR, the TCRdb table keeps only in-frame clones and is missing some. This table holds 180,000 or so clones, around 93% found once. V is TRBV4-3 and J is TRBJ2-3, with D unresolved. This receptor was taken from a woman in her fifties or sixties in good health. The sequenced sample consisted of blood. CDR3 protein: CASSQEGWDTQYF. The DNA for the CDR3 is TGCGCCAGCAGCCAAGAAGGATGGGATACGCAGTATTTT.